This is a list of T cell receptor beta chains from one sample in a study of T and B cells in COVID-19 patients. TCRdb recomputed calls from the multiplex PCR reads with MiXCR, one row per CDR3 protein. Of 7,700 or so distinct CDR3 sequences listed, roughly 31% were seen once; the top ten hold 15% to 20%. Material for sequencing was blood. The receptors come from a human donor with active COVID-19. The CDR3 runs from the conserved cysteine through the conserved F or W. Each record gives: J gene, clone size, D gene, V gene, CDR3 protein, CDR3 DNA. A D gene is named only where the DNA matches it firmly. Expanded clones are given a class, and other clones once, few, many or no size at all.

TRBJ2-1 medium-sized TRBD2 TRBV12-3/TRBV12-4 CASRTTSGNYNEQFF TGTGCCAGCAGGACGACTAGCGGCAATTACAATGAGCAGTTCTTC
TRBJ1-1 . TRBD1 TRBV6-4 CASRRDRGTEAFF TGTGCCAGCAGGCGGGACAGGGGGACTGAAGCTTTCTTT
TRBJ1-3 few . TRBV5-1 CASSETGNTIYF TGCGCCAGCAGCGAGACTGGAAACACCATATATTTT
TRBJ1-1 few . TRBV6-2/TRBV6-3 CASSLAGEETEAFF TGTGCCAGCAGTTTAGCAGGGGAAGAGACTGAAGCTTTCTTT
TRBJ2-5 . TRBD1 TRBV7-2 CASSLAGTAKETQYF TGTGCCAGCAGCTTAGCGGGGACAGCCAAAGAGACCCAGTACTTC
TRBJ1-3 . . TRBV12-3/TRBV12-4 CASSLTVSGNTIYF TGTGCCAGCAGTCTGACAGTCTCTGGAAACACCATATATTTT
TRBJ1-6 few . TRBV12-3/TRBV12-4 CASSLAGGGKRINSPLHF TGTGCCAGCAGTTTGGCGGGAGGAGGGAAGAGGATAAATTCACCCCTCCACTTT
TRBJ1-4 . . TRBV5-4 CASSLRAGPEGEKLFF TGTGCCAGCAGTTTACGCGCAGGGCCCGAGGGTGAAAAACTGTTTTTT
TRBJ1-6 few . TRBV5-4 CASSFEGPYNSPLHF TGTGCCAGCAGCTTTGAGGGCCCCTATAATTCACCCCTCCACTTT
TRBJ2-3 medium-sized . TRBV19 CASSIPAGDTQYF TGTGCCAGTAGTATACCGGCGGGAGATACGCAGTATTTT
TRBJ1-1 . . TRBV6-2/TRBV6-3 CASSYTGPNTEAFF TGTGCCAGCAGTTACACAGGCCCGAACACTGAAGCTTTCTTT
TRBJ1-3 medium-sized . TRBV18 CASSPLEVSDTSGNTIYF TGTGCCAGCTCACCACTGGAAGTATCGGACACCTCTGGAAACACCATATATTTT
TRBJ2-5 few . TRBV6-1 CASRLTGGRETQYF TGTGCCAGCCGATTAACAGGCGGTCGGGAGACCCAGTACTTC
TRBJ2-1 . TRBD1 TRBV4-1 CASSQRLQGLYNEQFF TGCGCCAGCAGCCAAAGATTACAGGGGCTCTACAATGAGCAGTTCTTC
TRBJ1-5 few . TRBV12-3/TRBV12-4 CASSLGGGQPQHF TGTGCCAGCAGTTTAGGAGGGGGTCAGCCCCAGCATTTT
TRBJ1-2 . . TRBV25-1 CVSSGFQETLYGYTF TGTGTCAGCAGTGGATTCCAGGAAACCCTCTATGGCTACACCTTC
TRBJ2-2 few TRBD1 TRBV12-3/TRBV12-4 CASSLGTGGPGELFF TGTGCCAGCAGTTTAGGGACAGGGGGTCCCGGGGAGCTGTTTTTT
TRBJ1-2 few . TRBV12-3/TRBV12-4 CASTPTGTNYGYTF TGTGCCAGCACCCCGACAGGCACTAACTATGGCTACACCTTC
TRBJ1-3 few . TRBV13 CASSLGPGRADSGNTIYF TGTGCCAGCAGCTTAGGCCCTGGAAGGGCCGACTCTGGAAACACCATATATTTT
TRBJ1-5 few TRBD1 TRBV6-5 CASSWTGLGQPQHF TGTGCCAGCAGTTGGACAGGGTTGGGTCAGCCCCAGCATTTT
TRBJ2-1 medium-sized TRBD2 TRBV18 CASSPVSGGNNEQFF TGTGCCAGCTCACCTGTGAGCGGGGGGAACAATGAGCAGTTCTTC
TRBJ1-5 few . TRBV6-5 CASSLGQDSNQPQHF TGTGCCAGCAGTTTGGGCCAGGATAGCAATCAGCCCCAGCATTTT
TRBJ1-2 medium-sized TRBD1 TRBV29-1 CSVGTGINYGYTF TGCAGCGTGGGGACAGGGATCAACTATGGCTACACCTTC
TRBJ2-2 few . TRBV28 CASSLVGGYTGELFF TGTGCCAGCAGTTTAGTGGGAGGATACACCGGGGAGCTGTTTTTT
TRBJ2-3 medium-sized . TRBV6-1 CASSESGVSTDTQYF TGTGCCAGCAGTGAATCAGGGGTCAGCACAGATACGCAGTATTTT
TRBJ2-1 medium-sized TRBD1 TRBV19 CASSTRIGQGYNEQFF TGTGCCAGTAGTACCCGGATCGGACAGGGCTACAATGAGCAGTTCTTC
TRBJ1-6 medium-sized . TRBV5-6 CASSLAGSSPLHF TGTGCCAGCAGCTTGGCAGGGAGTTCACCCCTCCACTTT
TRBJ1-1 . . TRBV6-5 CASSYRTENTEAFF TGTGCCAGCAGTTACAGGACAGAAAACACTGAAGCTTTCTTT
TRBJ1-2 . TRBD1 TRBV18 CASSPPGTARYGYTF TGTGCCAGCTCACCACCAGGGACAGCACGCTATGGCTACACCTTC
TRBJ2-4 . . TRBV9 CASSVGGGNIQYF TGTGCCAGCAGCGTAGGAGGGGGGAACATTCAGTACTTC
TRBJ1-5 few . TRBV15 CATSRDLGQTGGNQPQHF TGTGCCACCAGCAGAGATTTGGGGCAAACAGGTGGCAATCAGCCCCAGCATTTT
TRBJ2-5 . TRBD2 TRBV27 CASSLSSSGGPSQYF TGTGCCAGCAGTTTATCCTCCAGCGGGGGGCCCTCGCAGTACTTC
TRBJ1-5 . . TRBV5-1 CASSSESGGQPQHF TGCGCCAGCAGCTCCGAAAGCGGAGGTCAGCCCCAGCATTTT
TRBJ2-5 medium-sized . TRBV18 CASSPNGETQYF TGTGCCAGCTCACCAAATGGGGAGACCCAGTACTTC
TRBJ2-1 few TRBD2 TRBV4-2 CASSQRISGGYNEQFF TGTGCCAGCAGCCAACGAATTAGCGGGGGATACAATGAGCAGTTCTTC
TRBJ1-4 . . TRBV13 CASRVANEKLFF TGCGCCTCAAGGGTAGCTAATGAAAAACTGTTTTTT
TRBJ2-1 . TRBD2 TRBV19 CASSIPSGGEEFF TGTGCCAGCAGTATCCCTAGCGGGGGAGAGGAGTTCTTC
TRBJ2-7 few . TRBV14 CASSQEQGLTYEQYF TGTGCCAGCAGCCAAGAGCAGGGCCTCACCTACGAGCAGTACTTC
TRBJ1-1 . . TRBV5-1 CASSISQQLNTEAFF TGCGCCAGCAGCATTTCACAGCAACTGAACACTGAAGCTTTCTTT
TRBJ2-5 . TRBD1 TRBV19 CASSGPGTGEETQYF TGTGCCAGTAGTGGGCCCGGGACAGGGGAAGAGACCCAGTACTTC
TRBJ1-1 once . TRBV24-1 CATQPGPYSEAFF TGTGCCACCCAACCGGGGCCCTACTCTGAAGCTTTCTTT
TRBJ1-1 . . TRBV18 CASSPPTPATNTEAFF TGTGCCAGCTCACCACCGACACCTGCAACGAACACTGAAGCTTTCTTT
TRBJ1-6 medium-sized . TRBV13 CASSLANISPLHF TGTGCCAGCAGCTTGGCGAATATTTCACCCCTCCACTTT